This TCR beta chain was profiled in a study of T cells in Graves' hyperthyroidism and ophthalmopathy (dated by TCRdb to the late 2010s). Turning to the overall study: To identify distinguishing TCR V-J signatures, a discovery cohort of some 99 patients was used, comprising 40 to 45 with Graves' ophthalmopathy and 55 to 65 with stable Graves' hyperthyroidism. Prospective prediction of ophthalmopathy was tested in an independent validation cohort consisting of 18 hyperthyroidism patients and approximately 16 patients who later progressed to ophthalmopathy. The roughly 91 discovery patients were randomly divided into training and test sets at a 7:3 ratio. In several Graves' hyperthyroidism patients, the study also compared T-cell repertoires from thyroid tissue with T-cell repertoires from blood. Once sampling was done, hyperthyroidism patients were given methimazole at a starting dose of 30 mg daily, whereas ophthalmopathy patients were given high-dose intravenous methylprednisolone. The paper describes TCR Vbeta CDR3 sequencing of some 130 peripheral blood samples, made up of roughly 45 ophthalmopathy patients, around 78 hyperthyroidism patients and roughly 17 progressor patients.

TCR beta CDR3 regions were amplified from RNA transcripts. The TCR CDR3 was subjected to a first round of RT-PCR using the HTBI primer set and the Qiagen OneStep RT-PCR kit. Libraries were constructed in a second round of multiplex PCR, after which size selection and purification were performed. Libraries were sequenced paired-end with 100 bp reads on an Illumina HiSeq2000. For the original study's pipeline: SOAPnuke was used to process the raw data, removing reads that contained adapters or uncalled bases, had a mean Phred below 15, or lacked an exact match to the constant primer or identifier. COPE v1.2.5 was used to merge high-quality paired reads, and clonotypes were defined as unique nucleotide sequences. MiTCR v1.1 was used to align the clonotypes against IMGT TRBV, TRBD and TRBJ reference segments. Only V-J combinations with frequency above 0.0001, covering 99% to 99.2% of repertoires, were analysed. The TCS score was defined as F50 (clonal expansion) divided by E x V (chaos), with BLOSUM62-based TCRdist calculated between CDR3 peptides within each V-J. Welch's t-statistics and random forest reduced around 510 V-J features to under 15, which were used in a naive Bayes classifier (R e1071). The similarity between thyroid and blood repertoires was quantified using the Morisita-Horn index. TCRdb cleaned the public reads at Q25 with fastp, built clones with MiXCR and kept in-frame beta chains. For every CDR3 protein sequence, its rows merge into one entry that carries the most common genes and DNA. TCRdb's processing, not the authors' own work, is the source of the V and J calls. The sample table records approximately 46,000 distinct CDR3 sequences; about 52% of these occur just once. In total, the top ten clones hold 32% of the sample.

The CDR3 holds 18 amino acids from the cysteine to the phenylalanine. Left in the record is the CDR3 DNA by itself, 54 bases read in frame from the first base. Germline trimming: 5 bases from V, 0 bases from J; junction bases outside gene matches: 7. The CDR1 and CDR2 encoded by the germline V gene (reference sequence) are LGHDT and YNNKEL. A remark on this clonotype: Its antigen specificity is not known. The record has no base qualities; no much larger clone is one base away.

A patient counted as having stable Graves' hyperthyroidism if no progression to ophthalmopathy occurred over 18 months of follow-up. Hyperthyroidism patients were newly diagnosed, with disease duration under 2 months, and aged 18 to 65 years. The study excluded patients with uncontrolled infections, other autoimmune diseases, pregnancy or lactation. Diagnoses were based on clinical symptoms, serum thyroxine and TRAb, thyroid ultrasound and orbital computed tomography. Total RNA was extracted using Trizol reagent, and RNA quality was assessed on an Agilent 2100 Bioanalyzer. Results the study describes overall, beyond this receptor: No statistical method was used to set the sample size in advance, and investigators knew the group allocation. Most expanded thyroid clonotypes (frequency above 0.001) were also detected in blood, a finding suggesting that blood repertoires may reflect thyroid immune responses. In validation, the model predicted progression to ophthalmopathy a median of about 5.9 months before onset, with about 64% sensitivity and about 72% specificity. A model built on a 13 V-J signature distinguished ophthalmopathy from stable hyperthyroidism, reaching around 90% sensitivity and about 81% specificity in cross-validation and 80%/75% in testing.

The sequencing input was peripheral blood or thyroid tissue (not recorded which). The source is a woman in her forties or fifties with Graves' hyperthyroidism. The V and J genes are TRBV3-1 and TRBJ1-4, with 12 bases matching TRBD1. The sequence in DNA is TGTGCCAGCAGCGAGGGACAGGGGGCGAAGGCAACTAATGAAAAACTGTTTTTT. Translated, this gives CASSEGQGAKATNEKLFF.